This entry concerns a single TCR beta chain. This clonotype was detected only a few times. This clone's antigen is unknown. Base qualities are not at hand, and no much larger clone is one base apart. The germline V gene provides CDR1 MGHRA and CDR2 YSYEKL. V is clipped by 3 bases and J by 0 bases, and the sequence between their germline boundaries is 12 bases long. The CDR3 contains 15 residues, cysteine and phenylalanine counted. Kept here is only the CDR3 DNA, which spans 45 bases and is read in frame from base 1. The run used an Illumina NovaSeq 6000. Using 5'RACE with constant-segment primers, TCRalpha and TCRbeta cDNA libraries were constructed, with sample barcodes and unique molecular identifiers added in the process. Trizol reagent was used to extract RNA from every sample. The libraries were amplified in two PCR steps, and the second step added a second sample barcode and Illumina TruSeq adapters. Libraries were sequenced on an Illumina NovaSeq with 2 x 150 bp paired-end reads. In the source study's methods: Reads were demultiplexed and collapsed into UMI-guided consensus sequences with migec v1.2.7. Using mixcr v2.1.11, the UMI consensuses were aligned to TRA and TRB V and J templates and assembled into clonotypes. A clonotype was counted as expanded or contracted only when both edgeR and NoisET called the clonotype significant, with the noise models trained on biological replicates. For edgeR calls, a false discovery rate-adjusted p below 0.01 and a log2 fold-change threshold of 1 were applied. As an exploratory analysis of dynamics, max-normalized trajectories of the 1000 most abundant clonotypes were examined by PCA with hierarchical clustering. Separately sequenced CD4+ and CD8+ repertoires were used to assign the CD4 or CD8 phenotype of responding clones. TCRdb reanalyzed the raw reads on its own, using fastp at Q25 for trimming and MiXCR for clone calling, and kept in-frame beta chains. Records with the same CDR3 protein are collapsed into one entry carrying the most frequent genes and DNA. Here the V and J calls rest on TCRdb's processing, not on the authors' analysis. In all, the sample holds about 140,000 distinct CDR3 sequences, and about 14% of those were seen once. 13% to 15% of the sample belongs to the ten largest clones.

The sample is drawn from a study of T-cell memory formation after mild COVID-19 (dated by TCRdb to the early 2020s). In terms of the full investigation: TCR sequence clusters from the two donors were found to be largely donor specific. T-cell clones expanding and contracting after mild COVID-19 in two donors were tracked by longitudinal TCRalpha and TCRbeta repertoire sequencing. Two young, previously healthy adult volunteers, one female and one male, were included in the cohort.

Study-level results and caveats: Clones that contracted from day 15 to 85 showed balanced CD4/CD8 phenotypes, whereas a second wave of clones that expanded from day 15 to 37 leaned towards CD4+. Contracting CD4+ clones were located mainly in the CM and EM memory subsets, whereas CD8+ clones were found to be enriched in EMRA. The second-wave clones that peaked on day 37 were not confirmed to be SARS-CoV-2 specific. Some responding clones were detected in pre-infection memory, which suggested that pre-existing cross-reactive memory T cells had joined the SARS-CoV-2 response. The study included only a couple of mild cases, and larger cohorts that include severe cases with pre-infection samples were judged to be necessary.

PBMCs were isolated by Ficoll-Paque density gradient centrifugation. The sequence was obtained from an adult woman who had mild COVID-19 (a few samples of this study predate the infection). The sample titles of this study are shuffled in the database, so cell type and time point are left out; the donor was told from shared clones. The sample was PBMCs or a T cell subset sorted from them (not recorded which). The sequence joins TRBV4-1 to TRBJ2-7, with an unclear D gene assignment. DNA sequence: TGCGCCAGCAGCCAGCGTGTGTCAAGCTCCTACGAGCAGTACTTC. It specifies CASSQRVSSSYEQYF.